This TCR beta chain is drawn from a study of T-cell reconstitution after alpha-beta-depleted transplantation in children (dated by TCRdb to 2015 to 2016). Broadly, across the study: Using TCR repertoire profiling, the study quantitatively followed how T-cell immune reconstitution unfolded in children after TCRalphabeta/CD19-depleted allogeneic hematopoietic cell transplantation.

Reading from cysteine to phenylalanine, the CDR3 counts 12 amino acids. Only the CDR3 part of the read is kept: 36 bases, read in frame from the first base. Trimming takes 3 bases off V and 7 bases off J; junction bases not matched to a gene: 4. CDR1 SQVTM and CDR2 ANQGSEA were looked up in the germline V gene. Receptors were amplified or captured by PCR. The data were produced on an Illumina HiSeq 2500. TCR library preparation used molecular barcoding, with unique molecular identifiers applied to normalize quantification of the TCRbeta repertoire. In-frame beta chains were kept once TCRdb had trimmed the public reads at Q25 with fastp and called clones with MiXCR. Duplicate CDR3 protein sequences are folded into a single record with the most common DNA and genes. The sample table holds some 200,000 distinct CDR3 sequences, of which around 9.5% were seen once. Clones ranked in the top ten supply 5% to 7% of the sample.

A few counts support this clonotype. Its antigen is still unknown. No base quality information exists; no much larger clone differs at one position. This chain is built from TRBV29-1 and TRBJ1-2, and TRBD1 aligns with 8 junction nucleotides. This TCR derives from a human donor who donated a stem cell graft to a child with acute lymphoblastic leukemia. Sequences were derived from PBMCs from the stem cell graft donor, sampled from the stem cell graft. The CDR3 corresponds to CSVESGTGGYTF. The nucleotide sequence reads TGCAGCGTTGAGTCCGGGACAGGTGGCTACACCTTC.